What follows are 22 T cell receptor beta chains derived from one specimen sequenced in a study of T cells in Graves' hyperthyroidism and ophthalmopathy. Researchers took RNA transcripts and amplified the TCR beta CDR3 regions from them. In the first-round RT-PCR of the TCR CDR3, the HTBI primer set was used. MiXCR, run by TCRdb on the multiplex PCR reads, gives a single entry per CDR3 protein. The data show 500,000 to 750,000 distinct CDR3 sequences, roughly 14% seen once. The sequenced sample was blood. The receptors originated from a woman aged 25 to 45 with Graves' hyperthyroidism.

This chain joins TRBV7-6 and TRBJ2-1, with 8 positions matching TRBD2. The germline gives CDR1 SGHVS, CDR2 FNYEAQ. V lost 5 bases to trimming and J lost 9 bases; unmatched junction nucleotides: 12. The CDR3 runs to 15 residues. CDR3 in amino acids: CASSHTAGAVGEQFF. CDR3 in DNA: TGTGCCAGCAGCCACACAGCGGGAGCGGTTGGTGAGCAGTTCTTC.

This rearrangement joins TRBV7-7 to TRBJ2-5; maybe TRBD2 (6 bases). CDR1 is SSHAT, CDR2 FNYEAQ, per germline (reference sequence). There are 12 residues in the CDR3. Written as DNA, the CDR3 is TGTGCTACCGGAGGGCCGGTAGAGACCCAGTACTTC. This gives the protein CATGGPVETQYF.

This clonotype was detected a few times. Here the CDR3 DNA reads TGTGCTAGTGGTTTGGTACTCGGGACAGGGGTCGGATCCACTGAAGCTTTCTTT. It encodes CASGLVLGTGVGSTEAFF. The rearrangement uses TRBV12-5 and TRBJ1-1, with 10 bases identical to TRBD1. From germline, CDR1 is LGHNT and CDR2 FRNRAP. The V gene end was trimmed by 0 bases and the J gene end by 4 bases; junction bases not matched to a gene: 11. CDR3 size: 18 residues.

There are a few counts of this clonotype. The gene calls are TRBV19 and TRBJ2-1, with TRBD2 as a possible D gene (5 bases). V was clipped by 5 bases and J by 8 bases, with 7 bases between them. The CDR3 covers 11 residues. The germline gives CDR1 LNHDA, CDR2 SQIVND (reference sequence). The CDR3 here is CASSVRDEQFF. CDR3 DNA: TGTGCCAGTAGTGTGAGGGATGAGCAGTTCTTC. Variable domain in full (rest from reference TRBV19 and TRBJ2-1): DGGITQSPKYLFRKEGQNVTLSCEQNLNHDAMYWYRQDPGQGLRLIYYSQIVNDFQKGDIAEGYSVSREKKESFPLTVTSAQKNPTAFYLCASSVRDEQFFGPGTRLTVL.

This clonotype was detected a few times. The chain couples TRBV4-1 to TRBJ2-4; 9 bases are shared with TRBD2. The germline V gene has CDR1 MGHRA and CDR2 YSYEKL. V lost 3 bases and J lost 2; bases outside the gene matches: 2. The CDR3 loop spans 15 amino acids. The CDR3 nucleotides read TGCGCCAGCAGCCAGGCGGGAGGGACCAAAAACATTCAGTACTTC. Its protein product is CASSQAGGTKNIQYF.

This clonotype occurred a few times. The J gene is TRBJ1-2, the V gene TRBV10-3, with a weak D call TRBD1 (6 bases). Germline V gene sequence: CDR1 ENHRY, CDR2 SYGVKD. Between the trimmed V and J ends, which lost 6 bases and 4 bases, there was a span of 12 bases. The CDR3 extends over 13 amino acids. This CDR3 reads CAISETGTYGYTF. CDR3 bases: TGTGCCATCAGCGAAACAGGGACCTATGGCTACACCTTC.

This clonotype occurred many times. The rearrangement links TRBV6-1 to TRBJ2-7; 9 positions match TRBD1. CDR3 length: 14 residues. The junction had 8 bases not matched to a gene; V was cut back by 5 bases and J by 6 bases. Germline CDR1 reads MNHNS; CDR2 reads SASEGT. This CDR3 is CASSQYRGLGEQYF. In DNA, the CDR3 is TGTGCCAGCAGTCAGTACAGGGGGCTGGGCGAGCAGTACTTC.

This clonotype was found many times. The chain links TRBV28 to TRBJ2-7, with 8 bases matching TRBD1. CDR1 MDHEN and CDR2 SYDVKM come from the germline V gene. V was clipped by 6 bases and J by 3 bases; unmatched bases: 13. The CDR3 contains 16 residues. The CDR3 DNA is TGTGCCAGCAGCCAATCTCCGGGACAGGCAATCTACGAGCAGTACTTC. Amino acid sequence: CASSQSPGQAIYEQYF.

This clonotype was detected only a few times. The chain is built from TRBV3-1 and TRBJ2-1; D ambiguous. Germline V gene lookup returns CDR1 LGHDT and CDR2 YNNKEL (reference sequence). This CDR3 is 15 amino acids long. Trimming removed 3 bases at V and 3 bases at J, with 12 bases between. CDR3 sequence: CASSQRFAGYNEQFF. The CDR3 nucleotides are TGTGCCAGCAGCCAGCGGTTCGCAGGCTACAATGAGCAGTTCTTC.

The sample holds many counts of this clonotype. The gene calls are TRBV6-2 or TRBV6-3 and TRBJ2-7; TRBD1 aligns across 9 bases. The length of the CDR3 is 18 residues. V was pared by 7 bases and J by 5 bases, with 21 bases of the junction left unmatched. CDR1 MNHEY and CDR2 SVGEGT come from the germline V gene. The CDR3 coding sequence is TGTGCCAGCAACGGCCGAAGACAGAAGAACAGGGGGCTGGACGAGCAGTACTTC. This codes for CASNGRRQKNRGLDEQYF.

The chain links TRBV9 to TRBJ2-7; D may be TRBD2 (6 bases). Deletions cut 7 bases from V and 0 bases from J, with 26 bases between. CDR3 size: 18 residues. Germline loops: CDR1 SGDLS, CDR2 YYNGEE. The CDR3 region has the DNA TGTGCCAGCTCCTCCACCCCCCCTAGCGAGAGGAGCTCCTACGAGCAGTACTTC. Translation gives CASSSTPPSERSSYEQYF.

The chain uses TRBV7-2 and TRBJ2-1; 12 bases agree with TRBD2. The V gene's germline CDR1 is SGHTA and CDR2 FQGNSA. V lost 6 bases to trimming and J lost 6 bases; unmatched junction nucleotides: 6. This CDR3 has 15 residues. CDR3 nucleotide sequence: TGTGCCAGCAGGCAGACTAGCGGGGGAGCCAATGAGCAGTTCTTC. Its protein is CASRQTSGGANEQFF.

This clonotype has only a few counts. The chain joins TRBV9 to TRBJ2-7; D possibly corresponds to TRBD1 (6 bases). Germline lookup yields CDR1 SGDLS and CDR2 YYNGEE. The V end was cut by 0 bases, the J end by 7 bases, with 17 bases between. The CDR3 has 15 amino acids. The DNA of the CDR3 is TGTGCCAGCAGCGTAGGACAGGAAGGGGTGGTTGAGCAGTACTTC. This encodes CASSVGQEGVVEQYF.

The rearrangement joins TRBV19 to TRBJ2-1; 10 nucleotides line up with TRBD2. Trimming at V came to 9 bases and at J to 2 bases, leaving 10 bases not matched to a gene. The CDR3 has 16 residues. Germline V gene sequence: CDR1 LNHDA, CDR2 SQIVND (reference sequence). The CDR3 spells CASRPGLARPYNEQFF. CDR3 DNA: TGTGCCAGCAGACCGGGACTAGCGAGACCCTACAATGAGCAGTTCTTC. The full variable domain, in which reference TRBV19 and TRBJ2-1 provide the parts outside the CDR3, is DGGITQSPKYLFRKEGQNVTLSCEQNLNHDAMYWYRQDPGQGLRLIYYSQIVNDFQKGDIAEGYSVSREKKESFPLTVTSAQKNPTAFYLCASRPGLARPYNEQFFGPGTRLTVL.

This clonotype occurred many times. The V call is TRBV6-1, the J call TRBJ2-1; D remains unclear. Trimming took off 5 bases at V and 0 bases at J, with 8 bases between the two ends. Per the germline V gene, CDR1 is MNHNS and CDR2 is SASEGT. The CDR3 is 14 amino acids. This chain's CDR3 is CASSFNPSYNEQFF. The CDR3 coding sequence is TGTGCCAGCAGTTTTAACCCCTCCTACAATGAGCAGTTCTTC.

This clonotype was counted many times. The chain combines TRBV30 with TRBJ1-3; tentative D call: TRBD1 (6 bases). Germline CDR1 and CDR2: GTSNPN and SVGIG (reference sequence). The CDR3 consists of 15 residues. V lost 5 bases and J lost 0, with 14 bases in between. Written as DNA, the CDR3 is TGTGCCTGGGGACGGGGGCTGAGCTCTGGAAACACCATATATTTT. Translation gives CAWGRGLSSGNTIYF.

This clonotype was recorded at least ten times. CDR3 loop: CASSYGGAQEAFF. CDR3 coding DNA: TGTGCCAGCAGTTACGGGGGGGCACAGGAAGCTTTCTTT. The rearrangement joins TRBV6-6 to TRBJ1-1; tentative D call: TRBD1 (6 bases). The CDR3 has 13 residues. CDR1 MNHNY and CDR2 SVGAGI come from the germline V gene (reference sequence). V was clipped by 2 bases and J by 8 bases, with 12 bases between them.

This clonotype was recorded at least ten times. This rearrangement joins TRBV30 to TRBJ2-5; 7 bases are a match to TRBD1. In germline, CDR1 is GTSNPN, CDR2 SVGIG (reference sequence). Trimming took 2 bases from V and 1 from J; bases not matched to a gene: 1. The CDR3 is 13 amino acids. Here the CDR3 reads CAWSRDSQETQYF. CDR3 nucleotide sequence: TGTGCCTGGAGTCGGGACAGCCAAGAGACCCAGTACTTC.

This clonotype was picked up one time. The chain carries TRBV7-2 and TRBJ2-7, with TRBD2 matching over 13 bases. Trimming at V came to 4 bases and at J to 4 bases, leaving 4 bases not matched to a gene. The CDR3 loop spans 15 amino acids. The germline V gene encodes CDR1 SGHTA and CDR2 FQGNSA. CDR3 sequence (DNA): TGTGCCAGCAGCTACCCACTAGCGGGAGGGTACGAGCAGTACTTC. Encoded protein: CASSYPLAGGYEQYF.

This clonotype has at least ten counts. The chain recombines TRBV2 with TRBJ1-5; 7 bases match TRBD1. V was clipped by 2 bases and J by 1 base; unmatched bases: 5. The CDR3 runs 16 residues. The germline gives CDR1 SNHLY, CDR2 FYNNEI. In DNA, the CDR3 is TGTGCCAGCAGTGAACAAGGGGGCGGAAGCAATCAGCCCCAGCATTTT. Protein: CASSEQGGGSNQPQHF.

At least ten counts were recorded for this clonotype. The chain joins TRBV28 to TRBJ2-3, with TRBD2 matching over 9 bases. The junction had 8 bases not matched to a gene; V was cut back by 6 bases and J by 4 bases. Germline assignment: CDR1 MDHEN and CDR2 SYDVKM. The CDR3 is made up of 15 amino acids. The DNA for the CDR3 is TGTGCCAGCAGATTAGCGGGAGTTCCGGCAGATACGCAGTATTTT. Its protein product is CASRLAGVPADTQYF.

This chain joins TRBV27 and TRBJ1-1; D is perhaps TRBD1 (6 bases). The CDR3 consists of 13 residues. V lost 2 bases, J lost 8 bases, and 12 bases lay in between. Looked up from germline, CDR1 is MNHEY and CDR2 is SMNVEV (reference sequence). As DNA, the CDR3 is TGTGCCAGCAGTTTAAATTCGGGACAAGAAGCTTTCTTT. It codes for CASSLNSGQEAFF.